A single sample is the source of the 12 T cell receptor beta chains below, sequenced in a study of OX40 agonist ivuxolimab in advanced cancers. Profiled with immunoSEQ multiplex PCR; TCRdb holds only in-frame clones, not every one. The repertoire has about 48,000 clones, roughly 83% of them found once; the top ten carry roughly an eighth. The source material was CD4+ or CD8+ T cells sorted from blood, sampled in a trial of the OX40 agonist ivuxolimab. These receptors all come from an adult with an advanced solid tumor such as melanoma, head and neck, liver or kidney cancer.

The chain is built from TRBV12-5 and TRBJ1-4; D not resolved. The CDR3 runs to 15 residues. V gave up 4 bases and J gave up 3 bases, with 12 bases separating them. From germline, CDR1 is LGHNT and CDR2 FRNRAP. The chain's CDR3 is CASGSRGGPNEKLFF. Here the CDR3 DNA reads TGTGCTAGTGGTTCGCGGGGAGGCCCTAATGAAAAACTGTTTTTT.

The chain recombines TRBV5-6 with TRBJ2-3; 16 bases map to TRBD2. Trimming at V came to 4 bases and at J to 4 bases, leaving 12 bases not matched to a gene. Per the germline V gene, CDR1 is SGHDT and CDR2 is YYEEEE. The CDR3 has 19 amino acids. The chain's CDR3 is CASSQLGTSGGARSDTQYF. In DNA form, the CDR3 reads TGTGCCAGCAGCCAACTCGGGACTAGCGGGGGGGCTCGATCAGATACGCAGTATTTT.

The CDR3 DNA sequence: TGTGCCAGCAGCCAAGATTCCGGAGTGGGGAGGGCGGGCAATGAGCAGTTCTTC. Encoded protein: CASSQDSGVGRAGNEQFF. The chain uses TRBV4-2 and TRBJ2-1; 7 nucleotides agree with TRBD2. CDR1 and CDR2 (germline): LGHNA, YNFKEQ. The CDR3 contains 18 residues. V shed 0 bases and J 6 bases; nucleotides not matched to a gene: 14.

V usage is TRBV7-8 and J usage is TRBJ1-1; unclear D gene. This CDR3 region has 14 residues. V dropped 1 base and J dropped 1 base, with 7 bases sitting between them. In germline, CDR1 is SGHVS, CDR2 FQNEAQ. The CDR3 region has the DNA TGTGCCAGCAGCTTAGAGAGCAGGAACACTGAAGCTTTCTTT. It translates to CASSLESRNTEAFF.

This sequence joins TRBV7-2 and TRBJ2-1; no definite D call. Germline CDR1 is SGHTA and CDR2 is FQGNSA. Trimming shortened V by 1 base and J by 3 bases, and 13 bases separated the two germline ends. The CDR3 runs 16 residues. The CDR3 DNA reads TGTGCCAGCAGCTTAGGTGGGGTTTTGGGCTACAATGAGCAGTTCTTC. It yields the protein CASSLGGVLGYNEQFF.

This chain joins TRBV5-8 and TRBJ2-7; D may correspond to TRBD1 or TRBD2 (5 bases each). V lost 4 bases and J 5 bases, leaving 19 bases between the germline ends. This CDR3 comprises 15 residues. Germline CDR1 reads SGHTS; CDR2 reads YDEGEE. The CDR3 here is CASSPDLGVFDEQYF. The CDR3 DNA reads TGTGCCAGCAGCCCAGATCTGGGGGTTTTCGACGAGCAGTACTTC.

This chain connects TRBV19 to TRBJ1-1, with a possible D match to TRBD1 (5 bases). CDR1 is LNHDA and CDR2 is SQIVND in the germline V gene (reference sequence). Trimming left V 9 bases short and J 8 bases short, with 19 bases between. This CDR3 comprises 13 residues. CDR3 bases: TGTGCCAGCCAGAGAGGGACGGGACGAGAAGCTTTCTTT. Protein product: CASQRGTGREAFF.

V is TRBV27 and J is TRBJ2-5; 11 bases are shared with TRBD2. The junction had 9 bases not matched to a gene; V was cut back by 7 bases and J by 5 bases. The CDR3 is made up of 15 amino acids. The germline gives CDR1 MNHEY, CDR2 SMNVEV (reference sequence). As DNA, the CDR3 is TGTGCCAGCACCCCTAGCGGGAGGCCTGCCGAGACCCAGTACTTC. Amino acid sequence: CASTPSGRPAETQYF.

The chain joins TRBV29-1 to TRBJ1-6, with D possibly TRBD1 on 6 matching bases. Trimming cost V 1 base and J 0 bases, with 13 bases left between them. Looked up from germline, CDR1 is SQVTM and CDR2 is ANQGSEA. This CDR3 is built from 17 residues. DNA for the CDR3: TGCAGCGTTGAAGGGGGGCCCGTAAGCTCCTATAATTCACCCCTCCACTTT. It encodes CSVEGGPVSSYNSPLHF.

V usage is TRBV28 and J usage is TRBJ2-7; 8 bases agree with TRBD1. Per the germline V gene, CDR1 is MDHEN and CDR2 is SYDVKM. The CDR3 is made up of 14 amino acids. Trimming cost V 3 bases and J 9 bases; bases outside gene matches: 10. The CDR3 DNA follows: TGTGCCAGCAGTTTCCGGGCAGGGGGCAGGGGGCAGTACTTC. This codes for CASSFRAGGRGQYF.

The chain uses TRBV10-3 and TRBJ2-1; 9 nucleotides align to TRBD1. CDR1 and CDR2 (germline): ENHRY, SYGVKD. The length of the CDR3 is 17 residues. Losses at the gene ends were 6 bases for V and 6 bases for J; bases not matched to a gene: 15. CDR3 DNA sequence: TGTGCCATCAGAAGTCCCGGGACAGGGTTGGGGGTCAATGAGCAGTTCTTC. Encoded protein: CAIRSPGTGLGVNEQFF.

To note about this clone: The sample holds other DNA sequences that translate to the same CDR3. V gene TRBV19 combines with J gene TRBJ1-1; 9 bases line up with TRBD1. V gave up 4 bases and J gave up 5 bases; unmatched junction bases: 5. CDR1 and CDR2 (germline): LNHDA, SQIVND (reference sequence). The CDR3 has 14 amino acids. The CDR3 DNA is TGTGCCAGTAGTAAAGACAGGGGGGGAACTGAAGCTTTCTTT. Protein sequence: CASSKDRGGTEAFF. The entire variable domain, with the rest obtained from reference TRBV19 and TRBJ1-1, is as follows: DGGITQSPKYLFRKEGQNVTLSCEQNLNHDAMYWYRQDPGQGLRLIYYSQIVNDFQKGDIAEGYSVSREKKESFPLTVTSAQKNPTAFYLCASSKDRGGTEAFFGQGTRLTVV.